The rows below give T cell receptor beta chains drawn from one sample of a study of PD-L1 blockade in urothelial cancer. Clones were sequenced by immunoSEQ multiplex PCR, and TCRdb holds only the in-frame ones, with some missing. The sample has some 29,000 clones, more than 70% seen once. Specimen: PBMCs, collected around atezolizumab (anti-PD-L1) treatment. The receptors come from a man over 45 with urothelial cancer. The CDR3 runs from the conserved cysteine through the conserved F or W.

v_gene	len	j_gene	CDR3aa
TRBV6-6	15	TRBJ2-7	CASTSPGGLSYEQYF
TRBV7-8	17	TRBJ1-3	CASSPPRGGYSGNTIYF
TRBV30	11	TRBJ2-3	CAWSLADTQYF
TRBV19	14	TRBJ1-1	CASSIGQLNTEAFF
TRBV19	20	TRBJ2-1	CASSMPLLKTGGVVYNEQFF
TRBV7-3	15	TRBJ1-2	CASSFNPGTPDGYTF
TRBV6-1	13	TRBJ2-7	CASRGGSSYEQYF
TRBV21-1	19	TRBJ2-1	CASSKGEGTSGRALYEQFF
TRBV10-3	14	TRBJ1-5	CATSGQGSNQPQHF
TRBV30	13	TRBJ2-5	CAWSVMRRETQYF
TRBV30	17	TRBJ2-6	CAWSVARVNSGANVLTF
TRBV11-2	13	TRBJ2-6	CASSSPGANVLTF
TRBV10-3	16	TRBJ2-3	CAISLAGTQQGDTQYF
TRBV6-1	15	TRBJ1-2	CASSEDPRSNYGYTF
TRBV9	14	TRBJ2-7	CASSVGVDNYEQYF
TRBV2	15	TRBJ2-3	CASSETGLFTDTQYF
TRBV6-1	12	TRBJ1-2	CASSATNYGYTF
TRBV11-2	14	TRBJ2-7	CASSLEREIHEQYF
TRBV7-6	18	TRBJ2-3	CASSQRLAGGPETDTQYF
TRBV27	15	TRBJ1-2	CASTTRDRPNYGYTF
TRBV7-9	11	TRBJ2-1	CASKGGQGQFF
TRBV11-3	17	TRBJ2-3	CASSRGTGTGLTDTQYF
TRBV4-1	14	TRBJ2-7	CASSNLRSSYEQYF
TRBV6-6	16	TRBJ2-6	CASTTPGAAGANVLTF
TRBV5-1	15	TRBJ2-7	CASTILGQGDGEQYF
TRBV15	14	TRBJ1-4	CATSRGQGNEKLFF
TRBV6-5	16	TRBJ1-1	CASSYSKFRGITEAFF
TRBV10-3	14	TRBJ1-2	CAIRSDTENYGYTF
TRBV6-5	13	TRBJ1-1	CASSGLRGREAFF
TRBV6-1	14	TRBJ2-7	CASRGLAGPYEQYF
TRBV11-3	15	TRBJ2-6	CASSPREAGANVLTF
TRBV27	13	TRBJ2-1	CASSLSISNEQFF
TRBV5-1	17	TRBJ2-2	CASSWGTSGLSAGELFF
TRBV14	16	TRBJ2-7	CASSQGFGTIRYEQYF
TRBV4-3	16	TRBJ2-1	CASSQAPSGSYNEQFF
TRBV19	13	TRBJ1-5	CASSWTERGAQHF
TRBV5-1	16	TRBJ2-6	CASRKGTGTGANVLTF
TRBV9	15	TRBJ2-3	CASSVGRGTTDTQYF
TRBV6-6	13	TRBJ1-1	CASSPDRATEAFF
TRBV5-4	17	TRBJ2-2	CASSSGSTSYNTGELFF
TRBV10-3	14	TRBJ2-4	CAIARDRGKNIQYF
TRBV13	15	TRBJ2-2	CASSSGQGVTGELFF